This TCR beta chain was identified in a study of blood T cells in healthy people across ages. A sample-barcoded 5' primer and a J-beta primer mix were used in a second PCR of about 6 to 12 cycles. TCRdb re-derived calls from the 5' RACE reads in MiXCR, one entry per CDR3 protein. This table has 1.5 million to 2 million distinct CDR3 sequences, 49% appearing once. The CDR3 has 15 amino acids. The germline V gene has CDR1 MNHEY and CDR2 SMNVEV (reference sequence). V lost 7 bases, J lost 5 bases, and 20 bases lay in between. Each donor supplied around 9.6 milliliters of peripheral blood. The table lists this clonotype with a few counts.

The sequence came from a woman aged 40 to 49 in good health. Material: blood. V gene TRBV27 combines with J gene TRBJ2-5; a possible D gene is TRBD1 (6 bases). CDR3 nucleotide sequence: TGTGCCAGCAAATTTGTCCCAGGGGAAGGGGAGACCCAGTACTTC. This translates into CASKFVPGEGETQYF.